This TCR beta chain emerged from a study of control samples from healthy donors and cancer patients. Only in-frame clones appear in the TCRdb table, and some are missing; sequencing was by immunoSEQ multiplex PCR. The table shows over 150,000 clones, with roughly 92% occurring only once. The source is a man aged 25 to 40 in good health. Sequenced sample: blood.

The CDR3 protein is CAISERRDVGYTF. The CDR3 bases are TGTGCCATCAGTGAAAGGAGGGATGTTGGCTACACCTTC. V and J are TRBV10-3 and TRBJ1-2; D remains ambiguous. This CDR3 is built from 13 residues. The germline V and J ends were trimmed by 3 bases and 7 bases, with 12 bases remaining between them. Germline CDR1 and CDR2: ENHRY and SYGVKD.